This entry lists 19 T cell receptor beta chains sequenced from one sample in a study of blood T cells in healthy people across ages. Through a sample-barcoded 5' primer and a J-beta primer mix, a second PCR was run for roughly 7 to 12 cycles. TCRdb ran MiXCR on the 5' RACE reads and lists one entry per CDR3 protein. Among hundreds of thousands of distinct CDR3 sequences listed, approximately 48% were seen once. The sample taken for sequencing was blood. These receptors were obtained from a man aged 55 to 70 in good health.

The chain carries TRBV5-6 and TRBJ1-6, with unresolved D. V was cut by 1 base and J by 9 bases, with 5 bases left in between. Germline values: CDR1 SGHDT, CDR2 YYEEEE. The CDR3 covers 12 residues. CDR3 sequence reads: CASSLMTSPLHF. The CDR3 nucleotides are TGTGCCAGCAGCTTGATGACTTCACCCCTCCACTTT.

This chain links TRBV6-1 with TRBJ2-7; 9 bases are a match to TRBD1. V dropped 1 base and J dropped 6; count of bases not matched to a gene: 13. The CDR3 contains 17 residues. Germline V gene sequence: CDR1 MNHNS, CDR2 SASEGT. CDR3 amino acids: CASSEEGRQGDWGEQYF. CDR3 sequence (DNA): TGTGCCAGCAGTGAAGAGGGGCGACAGGGGGATTGGGGCGAGCAGTACTTC.

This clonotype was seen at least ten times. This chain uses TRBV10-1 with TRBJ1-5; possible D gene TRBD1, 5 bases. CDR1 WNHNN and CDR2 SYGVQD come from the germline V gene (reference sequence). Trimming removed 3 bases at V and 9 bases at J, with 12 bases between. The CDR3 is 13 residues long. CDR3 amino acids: CASSDEGDRPQHF. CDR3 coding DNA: TGCGCCAGCAGTGATGAAGGGGATCGGCCCCAGCATTTT.

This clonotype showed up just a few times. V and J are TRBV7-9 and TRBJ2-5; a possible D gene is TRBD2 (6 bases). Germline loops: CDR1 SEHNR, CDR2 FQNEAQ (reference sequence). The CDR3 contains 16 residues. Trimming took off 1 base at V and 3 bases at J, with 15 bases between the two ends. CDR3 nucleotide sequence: TGTGCCAGCAGCTTAGAGTGGGGGACGGGAGAAGAGACCCAGTACTTC. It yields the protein CASSLEWGTGEETQYF.

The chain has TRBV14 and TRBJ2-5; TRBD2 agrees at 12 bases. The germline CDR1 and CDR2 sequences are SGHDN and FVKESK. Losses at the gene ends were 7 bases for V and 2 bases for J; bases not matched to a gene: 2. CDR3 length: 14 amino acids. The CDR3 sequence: CASKGLAGQETQYF. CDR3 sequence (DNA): TGTGCCAGCAAAGGACTAGCGGGGCAAGAGACCCAGTACTTC.

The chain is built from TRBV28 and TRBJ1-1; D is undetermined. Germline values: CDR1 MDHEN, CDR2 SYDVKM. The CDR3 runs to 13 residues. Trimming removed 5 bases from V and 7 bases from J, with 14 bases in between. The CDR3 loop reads CASSPSWKSEAFF. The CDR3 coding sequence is TGTGCCAGCAGTCCTTCTTGGAAAAGTGAAGCTTTCTTT.

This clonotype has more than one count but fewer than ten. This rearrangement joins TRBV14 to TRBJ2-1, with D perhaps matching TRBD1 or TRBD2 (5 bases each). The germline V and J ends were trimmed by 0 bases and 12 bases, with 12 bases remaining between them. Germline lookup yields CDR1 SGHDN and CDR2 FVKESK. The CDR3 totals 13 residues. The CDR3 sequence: CASSQESGTVQFF. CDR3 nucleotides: TGTGCCAGCAGCCAAGAGTCAGGGACCGTGCAGTTCTTC.

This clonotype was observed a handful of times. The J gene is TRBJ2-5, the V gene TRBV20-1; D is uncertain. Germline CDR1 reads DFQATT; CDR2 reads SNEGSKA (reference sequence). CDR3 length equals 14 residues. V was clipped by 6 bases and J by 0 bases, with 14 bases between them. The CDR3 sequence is CSANPRQNQETQYF. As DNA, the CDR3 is TGCAGTGCCAATCCCCGGCAGAACCAAGAGACCCAGTACTTC.

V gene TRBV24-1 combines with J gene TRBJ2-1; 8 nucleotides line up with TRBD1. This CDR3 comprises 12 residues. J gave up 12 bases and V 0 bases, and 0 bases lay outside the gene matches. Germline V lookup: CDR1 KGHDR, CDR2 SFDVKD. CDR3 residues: CATSDLGQGQFF. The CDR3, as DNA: TGTGCCACCAGTGATTTGGGACAGGGGCAGTTCTTC.

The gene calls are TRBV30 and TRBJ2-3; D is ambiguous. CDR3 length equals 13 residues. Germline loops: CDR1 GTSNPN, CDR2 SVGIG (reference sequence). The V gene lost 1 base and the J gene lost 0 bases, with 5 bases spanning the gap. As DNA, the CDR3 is TGTGCCTGGAGTGATCAAAGCACAGATACGCAGTATTTT. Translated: CAWSDQSTDTQYF.

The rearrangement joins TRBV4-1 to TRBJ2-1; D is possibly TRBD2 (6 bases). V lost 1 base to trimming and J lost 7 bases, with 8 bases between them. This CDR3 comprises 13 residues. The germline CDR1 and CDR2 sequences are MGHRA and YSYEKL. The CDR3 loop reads CASSQVEGNEQFF. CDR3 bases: TGCGCCAGCAGCCAAGTGGAGGGGAATGAGCAGTTCTTC.

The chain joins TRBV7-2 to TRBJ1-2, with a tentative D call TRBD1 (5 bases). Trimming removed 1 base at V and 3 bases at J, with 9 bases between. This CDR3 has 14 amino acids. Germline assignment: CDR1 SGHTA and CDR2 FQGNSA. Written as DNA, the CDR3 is TGTGCCAGCAGCTTAGACCAGGGAGACTATGGCTACACCTTC. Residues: CASSLDQGDYGYTF. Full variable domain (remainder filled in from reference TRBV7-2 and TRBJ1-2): GAGVSQSPSNKVTEKGKDVELRCDPISGHTALYWYRQSLGQGLEFLIYFQGNSAPDKSGLPSDRFSAERTGGSVSTLTIQRTQQEDSAVYLCASSLDQGDYGYTFGSGTRLTVV.

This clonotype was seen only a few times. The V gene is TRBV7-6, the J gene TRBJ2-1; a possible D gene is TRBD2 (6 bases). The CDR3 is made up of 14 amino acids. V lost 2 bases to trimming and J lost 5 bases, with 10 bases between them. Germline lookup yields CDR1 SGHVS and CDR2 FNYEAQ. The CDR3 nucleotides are TGTGCCAGCAGCTTAAATAGCGGTGACAATGAGCAGTTCTTC. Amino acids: CASSLNSGDNEQFF.

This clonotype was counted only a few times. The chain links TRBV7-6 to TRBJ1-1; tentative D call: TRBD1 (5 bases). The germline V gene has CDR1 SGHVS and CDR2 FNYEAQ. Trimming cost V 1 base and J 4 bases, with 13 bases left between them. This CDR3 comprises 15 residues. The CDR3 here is CASSLEGPRPTEAFF. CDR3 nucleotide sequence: TGTGCCAGCAGCTTAGAGGGGCCAAGACCCACTGAAGCTTTCTTT.

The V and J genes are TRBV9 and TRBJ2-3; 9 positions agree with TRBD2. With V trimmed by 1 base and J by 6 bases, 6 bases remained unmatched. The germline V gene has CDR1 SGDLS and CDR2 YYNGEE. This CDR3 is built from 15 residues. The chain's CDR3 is CASSVSGGLRDTQYF. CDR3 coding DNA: TGTGCCAGCAGCGTAAGCGGGGGGTTGAGGGATACGCAGTATTTT.

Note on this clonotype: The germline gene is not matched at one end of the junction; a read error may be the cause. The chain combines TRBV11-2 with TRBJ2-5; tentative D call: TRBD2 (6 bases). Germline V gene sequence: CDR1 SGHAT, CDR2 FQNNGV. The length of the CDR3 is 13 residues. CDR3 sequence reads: CVSSLATGGEQYF. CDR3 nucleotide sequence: TGTGTCAGCAGCTTAGCAACAGGAGGGGAGCAGTACTTC.

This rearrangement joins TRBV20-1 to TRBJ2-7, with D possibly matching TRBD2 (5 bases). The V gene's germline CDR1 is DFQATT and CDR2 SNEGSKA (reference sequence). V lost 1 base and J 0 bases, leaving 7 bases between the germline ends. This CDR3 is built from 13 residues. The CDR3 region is CSARVAGSYEQYF. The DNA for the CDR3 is TGCAGTGCTAGAGTGGCGGGCTCCTACGAGCAGTACTTC.

The CDR3 DNA reads as TGTGCCAGCAGCCTCCTCGGGACAGGGGGCTTGATAGATACGCAGTATTTT. Encoded protein: CASSLLGTGGLIDTQYF. The chain links TRBV7-9 to TRBJ2-3; TRBD1 aligns across 12 bases. Trimming at V came to 5 bases and at J to 5 bases, leaving 11 bases not matched to a gene. CDR3 length equals 17 residues. Germline V gene lookup returns CDR1 SEHNR and CDR2 FQNEAQ (reference sequence).

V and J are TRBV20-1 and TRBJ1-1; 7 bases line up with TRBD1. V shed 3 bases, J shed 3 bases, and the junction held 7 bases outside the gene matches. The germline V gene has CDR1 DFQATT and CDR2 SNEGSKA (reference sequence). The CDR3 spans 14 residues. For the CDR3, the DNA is TGCAGTGCTAGTCCGACAGGGAGACACACTGAAGCTTTCTTT. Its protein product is CSASPTGRHTEAFF.